These 28 T cell receptor beta chains were sequenced from one sample in a study of Ad26.COV2.S vaccination and SARS-CoV-2 variants. Measured with immunoSEQ multiplex PCR; TCRdb has only the in-frame clones, and not every one. The sample has around 340,000 clones; roughly 90% are singletons. The treatment is: 15 to 20 received Ad26.COV2.S at low or high dose, single or two shots; about 5 received placebo; per-sample allocation not given. Collection of samples fell on day 63 after the first vaccine or placebo injection. The sample consisted of peripheral blood, taken in a trial of Ad26.COV2.S vaccine versus placebo. These receptors all come from a person between 18 and 65 years old who received the Ad26.COV2.S COVID-19 vaccine or a placebo.

This chain connects TRBV11-3 to TRBJ2-7; D remains ambiguous. The CDR3 has 14 amino acids. V gave up 5 bases and J gave up 0 bases, with 11 bases separating them. Per germline, CDR1 SGHNT and CDR2 YENEEA. CDR3 sequence: CASSPTQSSYEQYF. The DNA of the CDR3 is TGTGCCAGCAGCCCCACACAGAGCTCCTACGAGCAGTACTTC.

J is TRBJ2-2 and V is TRBV24-1, with D perhaps assigned TRBD1 or TRBD2 (5 bases each). Trimming removed 1 base at V and 4 bases at J, with 12 bases between. Germline lookup yields CDR1 KGHDR and CDR2 SFDVKD. The CDR3 has 16 residues. The CDR3 is CATSDFPGRGTGELFF. The DNA of the CDR3 is TGTGCCACCAGTGATTTTCCAGGGAGAGGCACCGGGGAGCTGTTTTTT.

The chain uses TRBV19 and TRBJ2-1, with no clear D. Germline values: CDR1 LNHDA, CDR2 SQIVND (reference sequence). The CDR3 contains 15 residues. V was shortened by 1 base and J by 0 bases, with 7 bases between the two germline ends. CDR3 DNA: TGTGCCAGTAGTATAGTGATGAGCTCCTACAATGAGCAGTTCTTC. Translating gives CASSIVMSSYNEQFF.

The chain combines TRBV28 with TRBJ1-2; D is unclear. The CDR3 runs to 12 residues. Per the germline V gene, CDR1 is MDHEN and CDR2 is SYDVKM. V lost 7 bases and J 8 bases, leaving 14 bases between the germline ends. The CDR3 is CASNTVLGGYTF. In DNA form, the CDR3 reads TGTGCCAGCAATACAGTACTTGGAGGCTACACCTTC.

The chain links TRBV28 to TRBJ1-2, with D possibly being TRBD1 (5 bases). The CDR3 sequence is 14 residues long. CDR1 and CDR2 (germline): MDHEN, SYDVKM. V dropped 3 bases and J dropped 0 bases, with 8 bases sitting between them. The DNA for the CDR3 is TGTGCCAGCAGTTTCGACAGCTCTAACTATGGCTACACCTTC. Protein product: CASSFDSSNYGYTF.

The CDR3 spells CASSQSQVSSYEQYF. Written as DNA, the CDR3 is TGTGCCAGCAGCCAATCTCAGGTGAGCTCCTACGAGCAGTACTTC. The chain combines TRBV3-1 (or the pseudogene TRBV3-2) with TRBJ2-7; no clear D gene. Germline CDR1 is LGHDT and CDR2 is YNNKEL (reference sequence). V gave up 2 bases and J gave up 0 bases, with 11 bases separating them. This CDR3 spans 15 amino acids.

V usage is TRBV28 and J usage is TRBJ1-2; weak D call: TRBD1 (6 bases). This CDR3 comprises 22 residues. Per germline, CDR1 MDHEN and CDR2 SYDVKM. Trimming removed 2 bases from V and 1 base from J, with 32 bases in between. CDR3 residues: CASSLGPGRTRDNPSGNYGYTF. CDR3 DNA: TGTGCCAGCAGTTTAGGGCCAGGGCGAACTAGGGACAATCCGTCGGGTAACTATGGCTACACCTTC.

This rearrangement joins TRBV7-2 to TRBJ2-7, with TRBD1 as a possible D gene (6 bases). From germline, CDR1 is SGHTA and CDR2 FQGNSA. This CDR3 is 13 amino acids long. V lost 5 bases to trimming and J lost 3 bases, with 11 bases between them. The DNA for the CDR3 is TGTGCCAGCAGCCCGGACAGATACTACGAGCAGTACTTC. Protein: CASSPDRYYEQYF.

As DNA, the CDR3 is TGTGCCAGCGGGCTACAAATCTCCTACAATGAGCAGTTCTTC. Its translation is CASGLQISYNEQFF. The chain carries TRBV6-5 and TRBJ2-1; D remains unclear. CDR3 size: 14 residues. From germline, CDR1 is MNHEY and CDR2 SVGAGI. With 8 bases removed from V and 0 bases from J, the gap between germline ends came to 11 bases.

This sequence joins TRBV29-1 and TRBJ2-2; TRBD1 matches 10 bases. The CDR3 runs 12 residues. Germline loops: CDR1 SQVTM, CDR2 ANQGSEA. V trimming: 6 bases; J trimming: 6 bases; junction bases outside the gene matches: 1. Written as DNA, the CDR3 is TGCAGCGTGGGGACAGGGGCCGGGGAGCTGTTTTTT. This codes for CSVGTGAGELFF.

This clone was counted a single time. This chain connects TRBV9 to TRBJ2-3, with 7 bases lining up with TRBD2. The CDR3 length is 15 residues. The V gene end was trimmed by 3 bases and the J gene end by 4 bases; junction bases not matched to a gene: 8. Germline CDR1 SGDLS, CDR2 YYNGEE. CDR3 sequence reads: CASSGGGSYADTQYF. Written as DNA, the CDR3 is TGTGCCAGCAGCGGCGGCGGGAGTTACGCAGATACGCAGTATTTT.

This clone was counted between two and nine times. The chain uses TRBV18 and TRBJ2-4; tentatively, D is TRBD2 (5 bases). Germline V gene lookup returns CDR1 KGHSH and CDR2 LQKENI. The CDR3 has 15 residues. Between the trimmed V and J ends, which lost 3 bases and 1 base, there was a span of 10 bases. In DNA, the CDR3 is TGTGCCAGCTCACCGGCTCCGGGGGCCAAAAACATTCAGTACTTC. Translation: CASSPAPGAKNIQYF.

This sequence joins TRBV25-1 and TRBJ1-6; TRBD1 matches 7 bases. The CDR3 length is 15 residues. CDR1 is MGHDK and CDR2 is SYGVNS in the germline V gene. V lost 2 bases, J lost 9 bases, and 7 bases stayed unmatched. The CDR3 loop is CASSERDRDSSPLHF. Here the CDR3 DNA reads TGTGCCAGCAGTGAACGCGACAGGGATTCTTCACCCCTCCACTTT. The whole variable domain, filled in from reference TRBV25-1 and TRBJ1-6, reads EADIYQTPRYLVIGTGKKITLECSQTMGHDKMYWYQQDPGMELHLIHYSYGVNSTEKGDLSSESTVSRIRTEHFPLTLESARPSHTSQYLCASSERDRDSSPLHFGNGTRLTVT.

J is TRBJ2-3 and V is TRBV13; TRBD2 aligns across 7 bases. Germline loops: CDR1 PRHDT, CDR2 FYEKMQ (reference sequence). The CDR3 has 12 amino acids. After removal of 4 bases from V and 10 bases from J, the junction contained 5 bases not matched to a gene. In DNA, the CDR3 is TGTGCCAGCAGCTCCGGACTAGGCCCGCAGTATTTT. It yields the protein CASSSGLGPQYF.

This rearrangement joins TRBV6-2 or TRBV6-3 to TRBJ2-7; 9 bases line up with TRBD1. This CDR3 spans 16 amino acids. Looked up from germline, CDR1 is MNHEY and CDR2 is SVGEGT. Losses at the gene ends were 5 bases for V and 0 bases for J; bases not matched to a gene: 8. The CDR3 is CASSRAGTGNSYEQYF. In DNA, the CDR3 is TGTGCCAGCAGTCGGGCGGGGACAGGGAACTCCTACGAGCAGTACTTC.

About this clone: A read error may produce the germline difference seen at one junction end. The chain employs TRBV6-1 and TRBJ1-5, with TRBD1 matching over 12 bases. The CDR3 contains 17 residues. Germline assignment: CDR1 MNHNS and CDR2 SASEGT. The CDR3 protein is CASREGTGGDRDQPQHF. The DNA for the CDR3 is TGTGCCAGCAGGGAAGGGACAGGGGGCGATAGGGATCAGCCCCAGCATTTT.

The chain joins TRBV7-9 to TRBJ1-6; possible D gene TRBD1, 5 bases. V lost 1 base, J lost 14 bases, and 9 bases lay in between. The CDR3 sequence is 12 residues long. CDR1 and CDR2 from the germline V gene are SEHNR and FQNEAQ (reference sequence). The CDR3 is CASSLEQGALHF. The CDR3 coding sequence is TGTGCCAGCAGCTTAGAGCAGGGAGCCCTCCACTTT. Drawing the rest from reference TRBV7-9 and TRBJ1-6, the complete variable domain is DTGVSQNPRHKITKRGQNVTFRCDPISEHNRLYWYRQTLGQGPEFLTYFQNEAQLEKSRLLSDRFSAERPKGSFSTLEIQRTEQGDSAMYLCASSLEQGALHFGNGTRLTVT.

V and J are TRBV28 and TRBJ2-7; D gene unclear. Trimming stripped 5 bases from V and 7 bases from J, with 12 bases between. Germline assignment: CDR1 MDHEN and CDR2 SYDVKM. The CDR3 is made up of 12 amino acids. The CDR3 coding sequence is TGTGCCAGCAGTCGAGCCTTGGGTGAGCAGTACTTC. Amino acid sequence: CASSRALGEQYF.

The rearrangement links TRBV6-2 or TRBV6-3 to TRBJ2-1; possibly TRBD1 for D (6 bases). V was cut by 5 bases and J by 4 bases, with 15 bases left in between. CDR3 length: 15 amino acids. Germline loops: CDR1 MNHEY, CDR2 SVGEGT. The CDR3 here is CASSHPPGEYNEQFF. The CDR3 coding sequence is TGTGCCAGCAGTCACCCTCCAGGGGAGTACAATGAGCAGTTCTTC.

This clone was recorded once. The CDR3 nucleotides are TGTGCCAGCAGCTTAGACTCCAGCGGGGGGGAACTCTCTGGGGCCAACGTCCTGACTTTC. Translated: CASSLDSSGGELSGANVLTF. The chain combines TRBV11-2 with TRBJ2-6, with TRBD2 matching 10 bases. V dropped 0 bases and J dropped 0; count of bases not matched to a gene: 8. The germline V gene encodes CDR1 SGHAT and CDR2 FQNNGV. The CDR3 runs to 20 residues.

The V and J genes are TRBV4-3 and TRBJ1-2; D is perhaps TRBD1 (5 bases). CDR3 size: 16 residues. CDR1 is LGHNA and CDR2 is YSLEER in the germline V gene. V was shortened by 0 bases and J by 8 bases, with 19 bases between the two germline ends. CDR3 protein: CASSQDRLVRVGGYTF. The DNA for the CDR3 is TGCGCCAGCAGCCAAGATCGGCTGGTCAGGGTCGGCGGCTACACCTTC.

The V gene is TRBV6-5, the J gene TRBJ2-1; 7 nucleotides align to TRBD2. The CDR3 has 15 amino acids. The junction had 7 bases not matched to a gene; V was cut back by 6 bases and J by 2 bases. CDR1 is MNHEY and CDR2 is SVGAGI in the germline V gene. The DNA for the CDR3 is TGTGCCAGCAGCCGAGGGGCGGGGGCCTACAATGAGCAGTTCTTC. Translation gives CASSRGAGAYNEQFF.

This clone was seen just once. J is TRBJ2-1 and V is TRBV9; tentative D call: TRBD1 (6 bases). Germline CDR1 reads SGDLS; CDR2 reads YYNGEE. V lost 0 bases to trimming and J lost 9 bases, with 10 bases between them. CDR3 length equals 13 residues. The CDR3 DNA reads as TGTGCCAGCAGCGTAGTGAGAGGGGGTGAGCAGTTCTTC. It specifies CASSVVRGGEQFF.

This clone was detected once. V and J are TRBV21-1 and TRBJ1-5. TRBV21-1 is noted as a pseudogene. This CDR3 is 17 amino acids long. The CDR3 sequence: CASSPGQARLSNQPQHF. DNA of the CDR3: TGTGCCAGCAGCCCTGGTCAGGCCCGACTTAGCAATCAGCCCCAGCATTTT.

This clone occurred a few times. This sequence joins TRBV16 and TRBJ1-6, with D unclear. This CDR3 spans 14 amino acids. The V gene lost 1 base and the J gene lost 7 bases, with 8 bases spanning the gap. Germline loops: CDR1 KGHSY, CDR2 FQNENV. The CDR3 is CASSQFAENSPLHF. The CDR3 region has the DNA TGTGCCAGCAGCCAATTCGCCGAAAATTCACCCCTCCACTTT.

The chain links TRBV5-4 to TRBJ1-6, with TRBD1 matching over 7 bases. The ends lost 0 bases at V and 5 bases at J; junction bases unmatched: 2. Germline V lookup: CDR1 SGHNT, CDR2 YYREEE (reference sequence). The CDR3 consists of 15 residues. For the CDR3, the DNA is TGTGCCAGCAGCTTGGCGACAGGGAATAATTCACCCCTCCACTTT. It yields the protein CASSLATGNNSPLHF.

V and J are TRBV7-6 and TRBJ2-2; either TRBD1 or TRBD2 may supply D (5 bases each). The germline V gene has CDR1 SGHVS and CDR2 FNYEAQ. V lost 1 base and J lost 4, with 10 bases in between. The CDR3 spans 15 residues. The CDR3 sequence is CASSLEQAGTGELFF. CDR3 DNA sequence: TGTGCCAGCAGCTTAGAACAGGCGGGCACCGGGGAGCTGTTTTTT.

This clone was seen a single time. This rearrangement joins TRBV4-3 to TRBJ1-1, with unresolved D. From germline, CDR1 is LGHNA and CDR2 YSLEER. V was cut by 0 bases and J by 1 base, with 15 bases left in between. This CDR3 spans 17 amino acids. CDR3 bases: TGCGCCAGCAGCCAAGATGGCTGGAGCTCAGGGAACACTGAAGCTTTCTTT. Its translation is CASSQDGWSSGNTEAFF.